This T cell receptor beta chain was found in a study of T cells in Graves' hyperthyroidism and ophthalmopathy. This clonotype was detected only a few times. This CDR3 region has 14 residues. Trimming pared 6 bases from V and 0 bases from J, leaving 12 bases between. Germline loops: CDR1 SEHNR, CDR2 FQNEAQ (reference sequence). From RNA transcripts, TCR beta CDR3 regions were amplified. HTBI primers were used for first-round RT-PCR of the TCR CDR3. MiXCR, applied by TCRdb to the multiplex PCR reads, yields one record per CDR3 protein. The sample lists approximately 380,000 distinct CDR3 sequences, approximately 17% occurring once.

The source material was blood. The TCR comes from a man younger than 35 with Graves' ophthalmopathy. The rearrangement uses TRBV7-9 and TRBJ2-7; D is unresolved. DNA for the CDR3: TGTGCCAGCAGTCTTACGGAGAGCTCCTACGAGCAGTACTTC. Translation gives CASSLTESSYEQYF.